This TCR beta chain came from a study of blood T cell repertoires in COVID-19. About the research overall: The origin of the acute and convalescent COVID-19 samples was the United States, Italy and Spain. The analysed material was cDNA or gDNA that came from T cells, B-cell-depleted T cells, or PBMCs.

Per the authors' pipeline: Amplification from reference gene primers served as the basis for estimated nucleated cell counts. Only in-frame clones appear in the TCRdb table, and some are missing; sequencing was by immunoSEQ multiplex PCR. The DNA was the basis for D and trimming; V, J and clone size are from that table. Of about 76,000 clones detected, approximately 89% appear once; the ten largest clones hold 5.8%. The CDR3 sequence is 15 residues long. Trimming removed 0 bases from V and 6 bases from J, with 13 bases in between. Germline V gives CDR1 SGDLS, CDR2 YYNGEE. Sequencing was done on a sample of peripheral blood. This receptor was obtained from a middle-aged man with active COVID-19. The chain joins TRBV9 to TRBJ2-1; tentatively, D is TRBD2 (6 bases). CDR3 loop: CASSVVGDSGNEQFF. CDR3 in DNA: TGTGCCAGCAGCGTAGTAGGTGATAGCGGCAATGAGCAGTTCTTC. Drawing the rest from reference TRBV9 and TRBJ2-1, the complete variable domain is DSGVTQTPKHLITATGQRVTLRCSPRSGDLSVYWYQQSLDQGLQFLIQYYNGEERAKGNILERFSAQQFPDLHSELNLSSLELGDSALYFCASSVVGDSGNEQFFGPGTRLTVL.